One and the same sample provided the 32 T cell receptor beta chains below, sequenced in a study of blood T cell repertoires in COVID-19. Only in-frame clones appear in the TCRdb table, and some are missing; sequencing was by immunoSEQ multiplex PCR. The sample yields around 140,000 clones, over 75% seen once. The sample consisted of peripheral blood. These receptors originate from a man between 70 and 80 years old with active COVID-19.

The chain's CDR3 is CASSEPSPRSTQYF. In nucleotides, the CDR3 is TGTGCCAGCAGCGAGCCCTCCCCCCGGTCTACGCAGTATTTT. The chain couples TRBV9 to TRBJ2-3, with D hard to call. CDR1 SGDLS and CDR2 YYNGEE come from the germline V gene. CDR3 length: 14 amino acids. V gave up 3 bases and J gave up 8 bases, with 16 bases separating them.

This sequence joins TRBV18 and TRBJ2-7; D possibly corresponds to TRBD1 (5 bases). The germline V and J ends were trimmed by 2 bases and 7 bases, with 12 bases remaining between them. The germline gives CDR1 KGHSH, CDR2 LQKENI. The CDR3 loop spans 13 amino acids. CDR3 protein: CASSPGAQFEQYF. CDR3 in DNA: TGTGCCAGCTCACCAGGGGCTCAGTTTGAGCAGTACTTC.

The V gene is TRBV10-3, the J gene TRBJ2-1; D possibly corresponds to TRBD2 (6 bases). Germline assignment: CDR1 ENHRY and CDR2 SYGVKD. The V end lost 6 bases, the J end lost 0 bases, and 15 bases lay between the germline ends. There are 16 residues in the CDR3. CDR3 in amino acids: CAISNSSDLSYNEQFF. For the CDR3, the DNA is TGTGCCATCAGCAACTCTAGCGACCTCTCCTACAATGAGCAGTTCTTC.

This clone was seen once. The chain has TRBV4-1 and TRBJ2-7; 10 bases fit TRBD1. The CDR3 loop spans 18 amino acids. Germline loops: CDR1 MGHRA, CDR2 YSYEKL. The ends lost 2 bases at V and 2 bases at J; junction bases unmatched: 12. CDR3 sequence reads: CASSQPKPGQGVTYEQYF. As DNA, the CDR3 is TGCGCCAGCAGCCAACCCAAACCCGGACAGGGGGTTACCTACGAGCAGTACTTC.

This chain joins TRBV6-5 and TRBJ1-1; D is undetermined. CDR1 and CDR2 (germline): MNHEY, SVGAGI. The CDR3 contains 14 residues. V was shortened by 6 bases and J by 0 bases, with 11 bases between the two germline ends. CDR3 DNA: TGTGCCAGCAGATTCAGTGAACTGAACACTGAAGCTTTCTTT. This sequence encodes CASRFSELNTEAFF.

The chain has TRBV2 and TRBJ1-1; no clear D gene. In germline, CDR1 is SNHLY, CDR2 FYNNEI. Trimming pared 1 base from V and 4 bases from J, leaving 13 bases between. The CDR3 runs to 15 residues. CDR3 coding DNA: TGTGCCAGCAGTGAAGACCGGGGTCGGGGCACTGAAGCTTTCTTT. Residues: CASSEDRGRGTEAFF.

This chain joins TRBV6-6 and TRBJ2-2, with D perhaps TRBD1 (6 bases). Germline CDR1 MNHNY, CDR2 SVGAGI (reference sequence). The CDR3 runs to 14 residues. The V gene lost 6 bases and the J gene lost 1 base, with 9 bases spanning the gap. CDR3 nucleotides: TGTGCCAGCAGACCGGGACAGAACACCGGGGAGCTGTTTTTT. Translation gives CASRPGQNTGELFF.

The chain combines TRBV6-5 with TRBJ1-2; the match to TRBD1 covers 8 bases. The CDR3 has 15 residues. V trimming: 7 bases; J trimming: 8 bases; junction bases outside the gene matches: 15. The germline gives CDR1 MNHEY, CDR2 SVGAGI. CDR3 in DNA: TGTGCCAGCAACCCGAAAGACAGGGGAACCTTGGGCTACACCTTC. Translated: CASNPKDRGTLGYTF.

V usage is TRBV6-5 and J usage is TRBJ2-3; the D gene is possibly TRBD2 (7 bases). The length of the CDR3 is 15 residues. Trimming took off 2 bases at V and 1 base at J, with 10 bases between the two ends. CDR1 and CDR2 from the germline V gene are MNHEY and SVGAGI. The DNA for the CDR3 is TGTGCCAGCAGTTACGGGGGGGCAGGCACAGATACGCAGTATTTT. It specifies CASSYGGAGTDTQYF.

The chain is built from TRBV28 and TRBJ2-7; 8 nucleotides match TRBD1. Germline values: CDR1 MDHEN, CDR2 SYDVKM. After removal of 7 bases from V and 6 bases from J, the junction contained 8 bases not matched to a gene. The CDR3 sequence is 13 residues long. The CDR3 nucleotides read TGTGCCAGCAAACTGCCGACAGGGGTCGAGCAGTACTTC. Encoded protein: CASKLPTGVEQYF. Full variable domain (remainder filled in from reference TRBV28 and TRBJ2-7): DVKVTQSSRYLVKRTGEKVFLECVQDMDHENMFWYRQDPGLGLRLIYFSYDVKMKEKGDIPEGYSVSREKKERFSLILESASTNQTSMYLCASKLPTGVEQYFGPGTRLTVT.

This clone has more than one count but fewer than ten. The chain couples TRBV7-2 to TRBJ2-3; weak D call: TRBD2 (5 bases). This CDR3 contains 17 residues. Germline V lookup: CDR1 SGHTA, CDR2 FQGNSA. V lost 3 bases and J 0 bases, leaving 16 bases between the germline ends. DNA for the CDR3: TGTGCCAGCAGCTTGAGGGCCCAGAGTAGGAGCACAGATACGCAGTATTTT. Translating it yields CASSLRAQSRSTDTQYF.

This chain uses TRBV7-3 with TRBJ2-2; 8 positions match TRBD1. CDR1 SGHTA and CDR2 FQGTGA come from the germline V gene. V was pared by 1 base and J by 5 bases, with 6 bases of the junction left unmatched. The CDR3 is 16 amino acids. CDR3 nucleotide sequence: TGTGCCAGCAGCTTAAGTTCGACAGGGGTAACCGGGGAGCTGTTTTTT. The encoded protein is CASSLSSTGVTGELFF. Complete variable domain (other parts from reference TRBV7-3 and TRBJ2-2): GAGVSQTPSNKVTEKGKYVELRCDPISGHTALYWYRQSLGQGPEFLIYFQGTGAADDSGLPNDRFFAVRPEGSVSTLKIQRTERGDSAVYLCASSLSSTGVTGELFFGEGSRLTVL.

The chain carries TRBV19 and TRBJ1-5; tentatively, D is TRBD1 (6 bases). The V gene's germline CDR1 is LNHDA and CDR2 SQIVND (reference sequence). V lost 5 bases and J 1 base, leaving 9 bases between the germline ends. The CDR3 totals 14 residues. The CDR3 loop is CASSGRGSNQPQHF. The CDR3 coding sequence is TGTGCCAGTAGTGGCAGGGGAAGCAATCAGCCCCAGCATTTT.

The chain is built from TRBV10-3 and TRBJ2-7; 8 positions match TRBD1. The V segment lost 0 bases and the J segment 6 bases; nucleotides outside the gene matches: 1. The V gene's germline CDR1 is ENHRY and CDR2 SYGVKD. This CDR3 is built from 13 residues. The CDR3 nucleotides are TGTGCCATCAGTGAGTCGGACAGGGTCGAGCAGTACTTC. Encoded protein: CAISESDRVEQYF.

The genes are TRBV28 and TRBJ1-5; the D is unclear. Germline CDR1 is MDHEN and CDR2 is SYDVKM. V was clipped by 4 bases and J by 4 bases, with 17 bases between them. The CDR3 consists of 16 residues. The CDR3 spells CASSWDPGGGNQPQHF. CDR3 sequence (DNA): TGTGCCAGCAGTTGGGATCCAGGAGGAGGTAATCAGCCCCAGCATTTT.

The chain recombines TRBV18 with TRBJ2-2; TRBD1 aligns across 9 bases. Germline V lookup: CDR1 KGHSH, CDR2 LQKENI. J lost 1 base, V lost 5 bases, and 2 bases had no gene match. The CDR3 runs 15 residues. The DNA for the CDR3 is TGTGCCAGCTCAGGGGGACAGGGGAACACCGGGGAGCTGTTTTTT. Encoded protein: CASSGGQGNTGELFF.

This clone has just one count. This chain links TRBV5-1 with TRBJ2-7, with 8 bases that match TRBD1. After removal of 4 bases from V and 1 base from J, the junction contained 10 bases not matched to a gene. The V gene's germline CDR1 is SGHRS and CDR2 YFSETQ. The CDR3 is 16 residues long. The CDR3 nucleotides are TGCGCCAGCAGCGACCGCGGGACAGGATTTTCCTACGAGCAGTACTTC. Protein: CASSDRGTGFSYEQYF. Based on the CDR3 plus reference TRBV5-1 and TRBJ2-7, the full variable domain is KAGVTQTPRYLIKTRGQQVTLSCSPISGHRSVSWYQQTPGQGLQFLFEYFSETQRNKGNFPGRFSGRQFSNSRSEMNVSTLELGDSALYLCASSDRGTGFSYEQYFGPGTRLTVT.

The V call is TRBV27, the J call TRBJ2-3; weak D call: TRBD2 (6 bases). Germline V gives CDR1 MNHEY, CDR2 SMNVEV (reference sequence). This CDR3 has 19 amino acids. With 3 bases removed from V and 0 bases from J, the gap between germline ends came to 22 bases. The CDR3 loop reads CASSFWDDLGGGSTDTQYF. In DNA, the CDR3 is TGTGCCAGCAGTTTTTGGGATGACCTTGGGGGAGGAAGCACAGATACGCAGTATTTT.

The chain is built from TRBV18 and TRBJ2-1, with a weak D call TRBD2 (6 bases). V dropped 2 bases and J dropped 2 bases, with 13 bases sitting between them. The CDR3 sequence is 16 residues long. Germline V gene data show CDR1 as KGHSH and CDR2 as LQKENI. The CDR3 DNA follows: TGTGCCAGCTCACCAAGAAACGGGAGAGCCTACAATGAGCAGTTCTTC. Protein product: CASSPRNGRAYNEQFF.

This chain links TRBV7-3 with TRBJ2-1; 12 bases are a match to TRBD2. There are 15 residues in the CDR3. Trimming took 5 bases from V and 6 from J; bases not matched to a gene: 5. Germline V gene data show CDR1 as SGHTA and CDR2 as FQGTGA. The CDR3 sequence is CASSLRTSGANEQFF. In DNA form, the CDR3 reads TGTGCCAGCAGCCTCCGGACTAGCGGGGCCAATGAGCAGTTCTTC.

The chain joins TRBV18 to TRBJ2-5, with 7 bases identical to TRBD1. Germline trimming cut 7 bases from V and 0 bases from J; bases unmatched to any gene: 11. The CDR3 covers 16 residues. The germline gives CDR1 KGHSH, CDR2 LQKENI. The CDR3 DNA sequence: TGTGCCAGCTTCACCAGTAGCACAGGGGACCAAGAGACCCAGTACTTC. This encodes CASFTSSTGDQETQYF.

The rearrangement links TRBV30 to TRBJ1-3; D gene ambiguous. The ends were cut back, 0 bases at V and 4 bases at J, with 7 bases in the middle. From germline, CDR1 is GTSNPN and CDR2 SVGIG (reference sequence). This CDR3 spans 13 amino acids. The CDR3 DNA reads as TGTGCCTGGAGTGTAGCCTGGGGAAACACCATATATTTT. This translates into CAWSVAWGNTIYF. Full variable domain (remainder filled in from reference TRBV30 and TRBJ1-3): SQTIHQWPATLVQPVGSPLSLECTVEGTSNPNLYWYRQAAGRGLQLLFYSVGIGQISSEVPQNLSASRPQDRQFILSSKKLLLSDSGFYLCAWSVAWGNTIYFGEGSWLTVV.

J is TRBJ2-7 and V is TRBV6-6; 8 positions match TRBD1. J was trimmed by 1 base and V by 5 bases; bases with no gene match: 4. The V gene's germline CDR1 is MNHNY and CDR2 SVGAGI (reference sequence). The CDR3 totals 14 residues. In nucleotides, the CDR3 is TGTGCCAGCAGTAGGACAGGGTCGTCCTACGAGCAGTACTTC. Residues: CASSRTGSSYEQYF.

This sequence joins TRBV30 and TRBJ1-5; D call uncertain. This CDR3 has 13 residues. Looked up from germline, CDR1 is GTSNPN and CDR2 is SVGIG (reference sequence). Trimming stripped 0 bases from V and 4 bases from J, with 7 bases between. The CDR3 DNA is TGTGCCTGGAGTGTCCAGTCTAATCAGCCCCAGCATTTT. Encoded protein: CAWSVQSNQPQHF. The full variable domain, with the rest looked up from reference TRBV30 and TRBJ1-5, is SQTIHQWPATLVQPVGSPLSLECTVEGTSNPNLYWYRQAAGRGLQLLFYSVGIGQISSEVPQNLSASRPQDRQFILSSKKLLLSDSGFYLCAWSVQSNQPQHFGDGTRLSIL.

The J gene is TRBJ1-1, the V gene TRBV18; D possibly corresponds to TRBD1 (5 bases). The CDR3 is made up of 15 amino acids. V lost 0 bases and J lost 7, with 15 bases in between. Looked up from germline, CDR1 is KGHSH and CDR2 is LQKENI. This CDR3 reads CASSPPSARVLEAFF. Here the CDR3 DNA reads TGTGCCAGCTCACCACCGTCGGCCAGGGTCCTTGAAGCTTTCTTT. Using reference TRBV18 and TRBJ1-1 for the parts outside the CDR3, the full variable domain is NAGVMQNPRHLVRRRGQEARLRCSPMKGHSHVYWYRQLPEEGLKFMVYLQKENIIDESGMPKERFSAEFPKEGPSILRIQQVVRGDSAAYFCASSPPSARVLEAFFGQGTRLTVV.

V gene TRBV30 combines with J gene TRBJ2-1; 9 bases map to TRBD2. The germline V gene encodes CDR1 GTSNPN and CDR2 SVGIG (reference sequence). The CDR3 has 15 amino acids. The J segment lost 2 bases and the V segment lost 0 bases, leaving 2 bases of the junction unmatched. The CDR3 DNA reads TGTGCCTGGAGTGTTAGCGGGGGACCCTACAATGAGCAGTTCTTC. This translates into CAWSVSGGPYNEQFF. The full variable domain, its missing parts supplied by reference TRBV30 and TRBJ2-1, is SQTIHQWPATLVQPVGSPLSLECTVEGTSNPNLYWYRQAAGRGLQLLFYSVGIGQISSEVPQNLSASRPQDRQFILSSKKLLLSDSGFYLCAWSVSGGPYNEQFFGPGTRLTVL.

The CDR3 region has the DNA TGTGCCAGCAGCTTCGGCAGGGGGAGCAACGAGCAGTACTTC. The encoded protein is CASSFGRGSNEQYF. The V gene is TRBV7-2, the J gene TRBJ2-7, with 7 bases aligning to TRBD1. CDR1 SGHTA and CDR2 FQGNSA come from the germline V gene. The CDR3 spans 14 residues. The ends lost 3 bases at V and 5 bases at J; junction bases unmatched: 7. Supplemented by reference TRBV7-2 and TRBJ2-7, the full variable domain reads GAGVSQSPSNKVTEKGKDVELRCDPISGHTALYWYRQSLGQGLEFLIYFQGNSAPDKSGLPSDRFSAERTGGSVSTLTIQRTQQEDSAVYLCASSFGRGSNEQYFGPGTRLTVT.

This chain uses TRBV18 with TRBJ2-1; D is unclear. V was cut by 4 bases and J by 6 bases, with 10 bases left in between. There are 13 residues in the CDR3. The germline gives CDR1 KGHSH, CDR2 LQKENI. Written as DNA, the CDR3 is TGTGCCAGCTCACGTACAGTCGGCAATGAGCAGTTCTTC. It is translated as CASSRTVGNEQFF.

This clone has a handful of counts. The chain has TRBV29-1 and TRBJ1-6, with TRBD1 as a possible D gene (6 bases). Germline assignment: CDR1 SQVTM and CDR2 ANQGSEA. V was pared by 4 bases and J by 4 bases, with 11 bases between. The length of the CDR3 is 14 residues. The CDR3 protein is CSVGTGTYNSPLHF. The CDR3 coding sequence is TGCAGCGTTGGAACCGGGACATATAATTCACCCCTCCACTTT.

This chain uses TRBV11-2 with TRBJ2-3; no firm D call. Germline V CDR1 and CDR2: SGHAT, FQNNGV. This CDR3 region has 14 residues. With 0 bases removed from V and 1 base from J, the gap between germline ends came to 5 bases. The CDR3 bases are TGTGCCAGCAGCTTAGATCGAGGCACAGATACGCAGTATTTT. Translated, it gives CASSLDRGTDTQYF. The variable domain in full, completed from reference TRBV11-2 and TRBJ2-3, reads EAGVAQSPRYKIIEKRQSVAFWCNPISGHATLYWYQQILGQGPKLLIQFQNNGVVDDSQLPKDRFSAERLKGVDSTLKIQPAKLEDSAVYLCASSLDRGTDTQYFGPGTRLTVL.

The V and J genes are TRBV19 and TRBJ1-1; 8 bases are a match to TRBD1. The trim removed 6 bases at V and 1 base at J, leaving 4 bases unmatched. The germline gives CDR1 LNHDA, CDR2 SQIVND (reference sequence). There are 14 residues in the CDR3. The CDR3 region has the DNA TGTGCCAGTAGGACCGGACAGGGGAACACTGAAGCTTTCTTT. This translates into CASRTGQGNTEAFF.

The chain carries TRBV18 and TRBJ2-7; tentative D call: TRBD2 (6 bases). CDR1 KGHSH and CDR2 LQKENI come from the germline V gene. The CDR3 sequence is 18 residues long. The germline V and J ends were trimmed by 3 bases and 0 bases, with 21 bases remaining between them. This chain's CDR3 is CASSPKTFSGDSSYEQYF. For the CDR3, the DNA is TGTGCCAGCTCACCCAAAACGTTTAGCGGCGATAGCTCCTACGAGCAGTACTTC.